This is a list of T cell receptor beta chains from one sample in a study of shared clonotypes between healthy human individuals. Method: immunoSEQ multiplex PCR; TCRdb's copy keeps in-frame clones and lacks some. The repertoire includes roughly 2.1 million clones, about 92% of them detected once, and over 1.5% sits in the top ten. The source material was naive CD8+ T cells from PBMCs. All receptors derive from a man aged 18 to 35 in good health. Some clones in this sample may be carry-over from other donors' samples. The CDR3 runs from the conserved cysteine through the conserved F or W. D genes are given only for firm matches.

j_call: TRBJ2-7; d_call: TRBD2; v_call: TRBV7-8; cdr3_nt: TGTGCCAGCAGCCAGACTAGCGGGACCTACGAGCAGTACTTC; cdr3_aa: CASSQTSGTYEQYF
j_call: TRBJ1-2; d_call: -; v_call: TRBV29-1; cdr3_nt: TGCAGCGTGGGGGGGCCAGGCGGCTACACCTTC; cdr3_aa: CSVGGPGGYTF
j_call: TRBJ1-3; d_call: TRBD1; v_call: TRBV27; cdr3_nt: TGTGCCAGCAGTACCAAACAGGGGTTTTTTGGAAACACCATATATTTT; cdr3_aa: CASSTKQGFFGNTIYF
j_call: TRBJ2-7; d_call: TRBD2; v_call: TRBV4-3; cdr3_nt: TGCGCCAGCAGCCAATACAAGGGACTAGCGGGAGAGGTTGAGCAGTACTTC; cdr3_aa: CASSQYKGLAGEVEQYF
j_call: TRBJ1-5; d_call: -; v_call: TRBV28; cdr3_nt: TGTGCCAGCAGTTCAGGGAGCGGCAATCAGCCCCAGCATTTT; cdr3_aa: CASSSGSGNQPQHF
j_call: TRBJ2-7; d_call: -; v_call: TRBV6-1; cdr3_nt: TGTGCCAGCAGTGAAGCGGCTAGCGCTCTTTCCTACGAGCAGTACTTC; cdr3_aa: CASSEAASALSYEQYF
j_call: TRBJ2-2; d_call: -; v_call: TRBV29-1; cdr3_nt: TGCAGCGTTGGGGGCCCCGGGGAGCTGTTTTTT; cdr3_aa: CSVGGPGELFF
j_call: TRBJ2-5; d_call: TRBD1; v_call: TRBV7-2; cdr3_nt: TGTGCCAGCAGGGACAGGTACCAAGAGACCCAGTACTTC; cdr3_aa: CASRDRYQETQYF
j_call: TRBJ2-1; d_call: TRBD2; v_call: TRBV5-1; cdr3_nt: TGCGCCAGCAGCTTGGTGGGTAGCGGGAGGGTGCTCGCATACAATGAGCAGTTCTTC; cdr3_aa: CASSLVGSGRVLAYNEQFF
j_call: TRBJ2-7; d_call: -; v_call: TRBV5-6; cdr3_nt: TGTGCCAGCAGCTCCAGGTTCAGCTCCTACGAGCAGTACTTC; cdr3_aa: CASSSRFSSYEQYF
j_call: TRBJ2-1; d_call: TRBD2; v_call: TRBV9; cdr3_nt: TGTGCCAGCAGCGTAGATGGCGGGAGTTACAATGAGCAGTTCTTC; cdr3_aa: CASSVDGGSYNEQFF
j_call: TRBJ2-7; d_call: TRBD2; v_call: TRBV28; cdr3_nt: TGTGCCAGCAGTCCCCGGGGGGTGAGCAGCTACGAGCAGTACTTC; cdr3_aa: CASSPRGVSSYEQYF
j_call: TRBJ2-1; d_call: -; v_call: TRBV11-1; cdr3_nt: TGTGCCAGCAGGGGCGAGGGGGTTGCCGCGAATGAGCAGTTCTTC; cdr3_aa: CASRGEGVAANEQFF
j_call: TRBJ2-5; d_call: -; v_call: TRBV28; cdr3_nt: TGTGCCAGCAACCCGGGGTTTCAAGAGACCCAGTACTTC; cdr3_aa: CASNPGFQETQYF
j_call: TRBJ2-5; d_call: -; v_call: TRBV2; cdr3_nt: TGTGCCAGCAGTGAAGGCAGGGCGACTCAAGAGACCCAGTACTTC; cdr3_aa: CASSEGRATQETQYF
j_call: TRBJ2-1; d_call: -; v_call: TRBV19; cdr3_nt: TGTGCCAGTAGTATTTCCGGTCCGCCCAATGAGCAGTTCTTC; cdr3_aa: CASSISGPPNEQFF
j_call: TRBJ2-1; d_call: -; v_call: TRBV4-3; cdr3_nt: TGCGCCAGCAGCCAATATGGGGCTACCACCTACAATGAGCAGTTCTTC; cdr3_aa: CASSQYGATTYNEQFF
j_call: TRBJ1-2; d_call: TRBD1; v_call: TRBV27; cdr3_nt: TGTGCCAGCAGAACTTGGACAGGGTTGGATGGCTACACCTTC; cdr3_aa: CASRTWTGLDGYTF
j_call: TRBJ2-3; d_call: TRBD2; v_call: TRBV9; cdr3_nt: TGTGCCAGCAGCATCGGACTAGCGGGAGACACAGATACGCAGTATTTT; cdr3_aa: CASSIGLAGDTDTQYF
j_call: TRBJ2-1; d_call: -; v_call: TRBV19; cdr3_nt: TGTGCCAGTAGTATGAGGCTAGCCGGATCATTAGAGCAGTTCTTC; cdr3_aa: CASSMRLAGSLEQFF